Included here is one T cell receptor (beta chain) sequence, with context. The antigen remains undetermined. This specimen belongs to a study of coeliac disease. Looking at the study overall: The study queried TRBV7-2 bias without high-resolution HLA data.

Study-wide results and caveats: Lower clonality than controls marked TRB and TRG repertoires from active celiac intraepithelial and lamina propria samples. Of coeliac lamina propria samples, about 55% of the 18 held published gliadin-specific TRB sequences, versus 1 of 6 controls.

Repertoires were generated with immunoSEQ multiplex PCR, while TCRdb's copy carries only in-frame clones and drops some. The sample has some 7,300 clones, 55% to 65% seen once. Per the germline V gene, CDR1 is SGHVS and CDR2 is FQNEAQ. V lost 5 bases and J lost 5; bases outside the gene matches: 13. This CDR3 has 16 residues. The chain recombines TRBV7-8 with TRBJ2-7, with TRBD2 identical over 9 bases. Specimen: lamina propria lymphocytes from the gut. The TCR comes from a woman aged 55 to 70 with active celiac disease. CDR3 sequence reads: CASSSSGRLFAHEQYF. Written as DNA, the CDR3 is TGTGCCAGCAGCAGTAGCGGGAGACTTTTCGCCCACGAGCAGTACTTC.